This TCR beta chain was captured in a study of cytomegalovirus exposure and HLA in healthy donors. The study's findings and limits: In a later analysis, HLA-associated TCR beta chains were more clonally expanded than equally common others. Later on, an analysis found that several of the most significant clusters appeared to be linked to common viral pathogens, which included parvovirus B19. From TCR beta sequences, most subjects' HLA-A and HLA-B alleles were reportedly predicted accurately.

Notes on this clone: What it recognizes is unknown.

CDR1 is LNHDA and CDR2 is SQIVND in the germline V gene (reference sequence). V lost 7 bases, J lost 5 bases, and 17 bases lay in between. The CDR3 consists of 14 residues. Primers included in the PCR were 60 Vbeta and 13 Jbeta primers. Assay used: immunoSEQ multiplex PCR; TCRdb lists only in-frame clones, some missing. Of about 200,000 clones detected, about four fifths appear once; the ten largest clones hold roughly 6%. The receptor was derived from a man aged 35 to 55 in good health and CMV-seropositive. The rearrangement uses TRBV19 and TRBJ1-1; D is ambiguous. Sequencing was done on a sample of PBMCs. Here the CDR3 DNA reads TGTGCCAGTATGGCTTCCGAGCGTGGGACTGAAGCTTTCTTT. This gives the protein CASMASERGTEAFF.